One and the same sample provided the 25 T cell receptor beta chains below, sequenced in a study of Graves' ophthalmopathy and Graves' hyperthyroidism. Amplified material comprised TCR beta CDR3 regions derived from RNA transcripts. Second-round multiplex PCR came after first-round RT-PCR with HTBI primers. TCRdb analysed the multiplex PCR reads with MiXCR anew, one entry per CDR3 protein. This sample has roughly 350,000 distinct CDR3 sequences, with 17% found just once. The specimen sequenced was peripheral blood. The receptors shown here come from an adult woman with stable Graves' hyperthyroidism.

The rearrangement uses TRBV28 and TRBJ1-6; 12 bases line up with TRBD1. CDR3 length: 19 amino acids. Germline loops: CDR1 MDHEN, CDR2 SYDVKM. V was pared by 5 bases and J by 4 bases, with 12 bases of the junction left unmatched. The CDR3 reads CASSRGPGTGGVYNSPLHF. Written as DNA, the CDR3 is TGTGCCAGCAGTCGAGGGCCCGGGACAGGGGGCGTTTATAATTCACCCCTCCACTTT.

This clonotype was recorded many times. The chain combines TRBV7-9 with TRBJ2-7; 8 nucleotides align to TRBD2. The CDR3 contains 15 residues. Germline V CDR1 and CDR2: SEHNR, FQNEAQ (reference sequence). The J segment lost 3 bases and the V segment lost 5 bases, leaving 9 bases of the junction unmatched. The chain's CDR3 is CASSPDGTRIYEQYF. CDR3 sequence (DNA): TGTGCCAGCAGCCCCGATGGGACTAGGATCTACGAGCAGTACTTC.

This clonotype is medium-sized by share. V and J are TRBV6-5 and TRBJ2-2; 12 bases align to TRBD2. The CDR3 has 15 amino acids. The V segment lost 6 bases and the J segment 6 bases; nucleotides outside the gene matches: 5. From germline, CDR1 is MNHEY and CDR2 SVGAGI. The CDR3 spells CASSRTSGRSGELFF. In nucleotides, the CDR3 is TGTGCCAGCAGCCGAACTAGCGGGAGGTCCGGGGAGCTGTTTTTT.

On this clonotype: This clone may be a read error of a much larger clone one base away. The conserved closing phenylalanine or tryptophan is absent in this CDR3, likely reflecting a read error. CDR3 residues: CASSASGRAHGQYL. CDR3 coding DNA: TGTGCCAGCAGTGCTAGCGGGAGGGCCCACGGGCAGTACTTG. The rearrangement uses TRBV6-1 and TRBJ2-7; 12 bases align to TRBD2. J was trimmed by 9 bases and V by 4 bases; bases with no gene match: 7. Germline V gene lookup returns CDR1 MNHNS and CDR2 SASEGT. The length of the CDR3 is 14 residues.

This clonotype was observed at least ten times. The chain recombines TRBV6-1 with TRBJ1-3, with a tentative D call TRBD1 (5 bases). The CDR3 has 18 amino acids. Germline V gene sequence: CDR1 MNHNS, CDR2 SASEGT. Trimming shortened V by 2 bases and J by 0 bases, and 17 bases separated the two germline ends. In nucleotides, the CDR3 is TGTGCCAGCAGTGAATTTTGGGACCGGTCGAGCTCTGGAAACACCATATATTTT. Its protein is CASSEFWDRSSSGNTIYF.

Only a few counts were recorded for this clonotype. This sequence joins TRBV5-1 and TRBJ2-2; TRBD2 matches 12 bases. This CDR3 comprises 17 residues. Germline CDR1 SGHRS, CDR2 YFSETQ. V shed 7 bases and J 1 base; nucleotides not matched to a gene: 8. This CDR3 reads CASGISTSGRNTGELFF. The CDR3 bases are TGCGCCAGCGGAATCTCGACTAGCGGGAGGAACACCGGGGAGCTGTTTTTT.

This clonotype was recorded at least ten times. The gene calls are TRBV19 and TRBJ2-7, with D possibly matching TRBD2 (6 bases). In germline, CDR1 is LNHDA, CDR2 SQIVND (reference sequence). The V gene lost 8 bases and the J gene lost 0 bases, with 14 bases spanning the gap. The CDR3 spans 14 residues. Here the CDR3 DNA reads TGTGCCAGTCGACTAGAACCGAGCTCCTACGAGCAGTACTTC. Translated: CASRLEPSSYEQYF.

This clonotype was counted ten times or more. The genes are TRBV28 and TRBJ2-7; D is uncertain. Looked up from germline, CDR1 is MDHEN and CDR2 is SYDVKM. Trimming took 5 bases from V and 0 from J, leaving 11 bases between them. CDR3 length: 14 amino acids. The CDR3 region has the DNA TGTGCCAGCAGTCCCCGACACCACTCCTACGAGCAGTACTTC. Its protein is CASSPRHHSYEQYF.

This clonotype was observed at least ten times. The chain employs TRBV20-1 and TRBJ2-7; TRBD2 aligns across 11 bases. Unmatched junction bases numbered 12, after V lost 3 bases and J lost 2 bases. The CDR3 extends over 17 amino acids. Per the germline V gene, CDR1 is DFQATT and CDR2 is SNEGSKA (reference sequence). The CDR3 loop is CSASGSSPSGRPYEQYF. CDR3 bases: TGCAGTGCTAGTGGGAGTAGTCCTAGCGGGAGGCCCTACGAGCAGTACTTC.

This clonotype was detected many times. The CDR3 nucleotides read TGTGCCAGCACTGCTTGGGGACTTGGAAACACCATATATTTT. This encodes CASTAWGLGNTIYF. The gene calls are TRBV28 and TRBJ1-3; perhaps TRBD1 as D (5 bases). Trimming removed 7 bases at V and 3 bases at J, with 13 bases between. CDR3 length: 14 residues. The germline gives CDR1 MDHEN, CDR2 SYDVKM.

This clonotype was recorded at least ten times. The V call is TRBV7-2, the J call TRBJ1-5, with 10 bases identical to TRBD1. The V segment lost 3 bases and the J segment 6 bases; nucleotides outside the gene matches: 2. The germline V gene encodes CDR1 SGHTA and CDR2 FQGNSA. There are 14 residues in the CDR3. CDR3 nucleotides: TGTGCCAGCAGCTTGCGGACAGGGGGTCAGCCCCAGCATTTT. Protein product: CASSLRTGGQPQHF.

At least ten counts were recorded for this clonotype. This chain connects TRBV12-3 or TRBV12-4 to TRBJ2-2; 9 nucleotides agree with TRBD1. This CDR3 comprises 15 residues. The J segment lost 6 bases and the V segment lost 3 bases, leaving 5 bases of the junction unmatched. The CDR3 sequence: CASSFRTGESGELFF. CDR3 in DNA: TGTGCCAGCAGTTTCAGGACAGGGGAGTCCGGGGAGCTGTTTTTT.

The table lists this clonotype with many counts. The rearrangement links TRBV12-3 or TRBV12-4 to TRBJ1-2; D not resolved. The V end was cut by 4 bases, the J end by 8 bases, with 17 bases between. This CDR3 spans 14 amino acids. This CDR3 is CASSSGREGYGYTF. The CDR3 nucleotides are TGTGCCAGCAGTTCTGGGAGGGAAGGGTACGGCTACACCTTC.

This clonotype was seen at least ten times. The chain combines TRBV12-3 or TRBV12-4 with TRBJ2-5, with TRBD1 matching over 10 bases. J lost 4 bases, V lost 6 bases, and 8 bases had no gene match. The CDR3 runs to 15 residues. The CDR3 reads CASSPGQGGAETQYF. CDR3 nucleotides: TGTGCCAGCAGCCCCGGACAGGGGGGGGCAGAGACCCAGTACTTC.

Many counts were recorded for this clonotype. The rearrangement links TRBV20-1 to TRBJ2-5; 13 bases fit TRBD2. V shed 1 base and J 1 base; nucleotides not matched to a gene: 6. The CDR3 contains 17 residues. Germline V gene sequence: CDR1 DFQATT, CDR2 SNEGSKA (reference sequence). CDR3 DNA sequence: TGCAGTGCTAGAGGGACTAGCGGGAGAGAGGGCCAAGAGACCCAGTACTTC. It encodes CSARGTSGREGQETQYF.

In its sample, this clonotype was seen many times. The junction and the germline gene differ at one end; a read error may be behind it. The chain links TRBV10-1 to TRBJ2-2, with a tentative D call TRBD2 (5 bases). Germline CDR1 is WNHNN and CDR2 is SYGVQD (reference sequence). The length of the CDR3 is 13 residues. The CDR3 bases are TGCGCCAGCAGGGACGCGAACACCGGGGAGCCGTTTTTT. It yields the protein CASRDANTGEPFF.

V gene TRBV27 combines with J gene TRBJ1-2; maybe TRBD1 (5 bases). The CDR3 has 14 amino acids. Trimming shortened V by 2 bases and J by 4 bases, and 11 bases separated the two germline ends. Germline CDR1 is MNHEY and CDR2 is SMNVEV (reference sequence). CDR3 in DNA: TGTGCCAGCAGTTTAGTTGGGGGGTTCTATGGCTACACCTTC. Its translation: CASSLVGGFYGYTF.

The CDR3 DNA reads TGCAGTGCTCTCGGGGGGCCAGAGACCCAGTACTTC. Its translation: CSALGGPETQYF. This rearrangement joins TRBV20-1 to TRBJ2-5; tentative D call: TRBD2 (7 bases). This CDR3 is built from 12 residues. Germline V gene lookup returns CDR1 DFQATT and CDR2 SNEGSKA (reference sequence). The V end lost 5 bases, the J end lost 4 bases, and 11 bases lay between the germline ends.

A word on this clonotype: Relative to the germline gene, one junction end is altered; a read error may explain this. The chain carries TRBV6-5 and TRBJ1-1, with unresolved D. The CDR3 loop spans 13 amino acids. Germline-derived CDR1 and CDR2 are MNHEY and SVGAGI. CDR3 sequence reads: CASSYTFNTGAFF. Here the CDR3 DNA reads TGTGCCAGCAGTTATACCTTTAACACTGGAGCTTTCTTT.

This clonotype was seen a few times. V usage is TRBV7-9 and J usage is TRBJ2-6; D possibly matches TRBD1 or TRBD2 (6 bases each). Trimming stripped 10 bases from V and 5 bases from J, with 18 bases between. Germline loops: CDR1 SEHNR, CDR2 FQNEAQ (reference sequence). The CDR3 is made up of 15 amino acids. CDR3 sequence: CATHQGGRRANVLTF. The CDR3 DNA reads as TGTGCCACTCACCAAGGGGGGCGGAGGGCCAACGTCCTGACTTTC.

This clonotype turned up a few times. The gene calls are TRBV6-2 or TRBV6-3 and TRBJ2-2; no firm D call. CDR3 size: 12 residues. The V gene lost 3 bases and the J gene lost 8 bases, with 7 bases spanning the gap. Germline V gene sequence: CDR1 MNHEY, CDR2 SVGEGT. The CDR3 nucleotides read TGTGCCAGCAGTTATATCCCGGGGGAGCTGTTTTTT. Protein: CASSYIPGELFF.

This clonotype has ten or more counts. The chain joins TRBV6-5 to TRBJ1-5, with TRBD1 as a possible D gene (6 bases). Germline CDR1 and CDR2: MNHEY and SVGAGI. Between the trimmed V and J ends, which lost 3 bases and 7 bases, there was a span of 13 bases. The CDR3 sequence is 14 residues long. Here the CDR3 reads CASSYSGADQPQHF. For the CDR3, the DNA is TGTGCCAGCAGTTATTCGGGGGCAGACCAGCCCCAGCATTTT.

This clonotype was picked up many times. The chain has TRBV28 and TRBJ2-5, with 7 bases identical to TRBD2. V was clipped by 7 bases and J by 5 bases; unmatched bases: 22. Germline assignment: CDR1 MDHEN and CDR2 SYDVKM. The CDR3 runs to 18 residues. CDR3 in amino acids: CASKGGSFGASFRETQYF. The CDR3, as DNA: TGTGCCAGCAAAGGCGGGAGCTTTGGGGCCTCCTTCCGGGAGACCCAGTACTTC.

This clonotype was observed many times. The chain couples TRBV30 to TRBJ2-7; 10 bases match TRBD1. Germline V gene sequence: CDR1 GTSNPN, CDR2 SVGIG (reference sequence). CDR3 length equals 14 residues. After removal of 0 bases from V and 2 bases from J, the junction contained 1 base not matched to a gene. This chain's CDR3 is CAWSVGTGAYEQYF. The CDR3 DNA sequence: TGTGCCTGGAGTGTAGGGACAGGGGCCTACGAGCAGTACTTC. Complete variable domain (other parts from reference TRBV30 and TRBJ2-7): SQTIHQWPATLVQPVGSPLSLECTVEGTSNPNLYWYRQAAGRGLQLLFYSVGIGQISSEVPQNLSASRPQDRQFILSSKKLLLSDSGFYLCAWSVGTGAYEQYFGPGTRLTVT.

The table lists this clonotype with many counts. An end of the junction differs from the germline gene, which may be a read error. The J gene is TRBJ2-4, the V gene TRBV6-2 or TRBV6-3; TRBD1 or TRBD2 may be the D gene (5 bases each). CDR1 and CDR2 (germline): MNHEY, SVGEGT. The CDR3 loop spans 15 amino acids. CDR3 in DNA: TGTGCCAGCAGTTACTCCGGGGCATTCAAAAACATTAAGTACTTC. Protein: CASSYSGAFKNIKYF.